This note documents a single T cell receptor (beta chain) sequence. Its specificity is not known. These data are taken from a study of vaccination effects on CD4 cells after COVID-19. General observations from the study: Clones that were induced by infection or by vaccine showed marked contraction late after vaccination. Common cold coronavirus cross-reactivity was shown by only 1 of 255 vaccine-induced clones in healthy vaccinees.

Profiled with immunoSEQ multiplex PCR; TCRdb holds only in-frame clones, not every one. The sample lists about 69,000 clones, roughly 76% occurring once. ViraFEST expansion of antigen-specific CD4+ T cells with viral peptide pools preceded sequencing. Researchers isolated CD4+ T cells once approximately eleven days of culture had elapsed. Two doses of either BNT162b2 or mRNA-1273 were given to each participant. A half-medium replacement with IL-2 medium was carried out on days 3 and 7. This TCR derives from a human donor who received a COVID-19 vaccine. The sample in question was CD4+ T cells from PBMCs cultured with HCoV-OC43 spike peptides, obtained after COVID-19 vaccination. As for subset: HCoV-OC43 spike overlapping peptide pool stimulation.

CDR3 sequence (DNA): TGTGCCACCAGCTACGGGACTAGCGGACCTCAAGAGACCCAGTACTTC. Translating gives CATSYGTSGPQETQYF. The chain couples TRBV24-1 to TRBJ2-5; 11 bases agree with TRBD2. This CDR3 comprises 16 residues. Germline CDR1 is KGHDR and CDR2 is SFDVKD. Losses at the gene ends were 7 bases for V and 2 bases for J; bases not matched to a gene: 8.